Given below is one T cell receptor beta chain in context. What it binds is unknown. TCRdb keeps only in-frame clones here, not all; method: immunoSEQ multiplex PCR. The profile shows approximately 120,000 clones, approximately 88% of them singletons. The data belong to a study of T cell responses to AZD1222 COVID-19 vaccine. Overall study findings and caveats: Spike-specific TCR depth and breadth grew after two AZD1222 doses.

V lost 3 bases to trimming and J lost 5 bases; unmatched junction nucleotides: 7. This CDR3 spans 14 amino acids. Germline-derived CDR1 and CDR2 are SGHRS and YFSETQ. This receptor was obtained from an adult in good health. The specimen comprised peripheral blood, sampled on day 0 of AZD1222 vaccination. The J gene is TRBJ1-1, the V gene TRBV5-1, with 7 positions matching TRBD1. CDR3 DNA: TGCGCCAGCAGCTCTGGGCAGGGGGTAACTGAAGCTTTCTTT. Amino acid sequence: CASSSGQGVTEAFF.